One and the same sample provided the 3 T cell receptor beta chains below, sequenced in a study of diagnostic markers for celiac disease. TCRdb re-called the reads; one entry per CDR3 protein, DNA not given. The listing records several hundred distinct CDR3 sequences. What was sequenced was either unsorted cells or a sorted T cell fraction (not recorded which). Receptor source: a human donor.

This clonotype shows up as medium-sized (0.01 to 0.1%) by frequency. The chain's CDR3 is CASSPTGTGNTIYF. The chain links TRBV18 to TRBJ1-3; TCRdb returns TRBD1, unconfirmable since there is no DNA. Germline V gene data show CDR1 as KGHSH and CDR2 as LQKENI. The CDR3 has 14 residues.

This clonotype shows up as large (0.1 to 1%) by frequency. V usage is TRBV5-1 and J usage is TRBJ2-1; TCRdb lists TRBD2, though no DNA is available to test this call. This CDR3 is 16 amino acids long. From germline, CDR1 is SGHRS and CDR2 YFSETQ. The CDR3 loop is CASSLITSGLYNEQFF.

The chain employs TRBV27 and TRBJ2-5; TCRdb lists TRBD1, though no DNA is available to test this call. The CDR3 runs to 14 residues. Germline CDR1 reads MNHEY; CDR2 reads SMNVEV (reference sequence). This CDR3 reads CASSLEPTGETQYF.